This TCR beta chain was captured in a study of blood T cells in healthy people across ages (dated by TCRdb to between 2014 and 2016). Regarding the research as a whole: In model experiments, roughly one uniquely barcoded TCR beta cDNA molecule per two T cells was captured by template switching. Donors were grouped into four age groups: young (average roughly 16 years), middle-aged (39), aged (about 60) and long-lived (approximately 78). To avoid experimental bias, donors of different ages were randomly spread across the sequencing lanes. For two donors (one aged 18 to 29 and one aged 80 or older), the study analyzed two additional independent replicas of 1 million unique cDNA reads from the same blood draw. Age-related changes in TCR beta repertoire diversity were measured in the study by deep sequencing normalized with unique cDNA molecular identifiers. The full study reports these points: Compared with the aged group, the long-lived group had more naive CD4+ T cells, fewer expanded clones and increased TCR diversity, a pattern suggesting age selection. Because profiling used bulk unsorted PBMCs, naive and antigen-experienced compartments could not be compared conclusively. A strong correlation was found between observed TCR beta diversity and the percentage of naive T cells measured by flow cytometry. Estimates of total diversity based on one million sequenced T cells were considered lower bounds and underestimates. As age increased, observed TCR beta diversity per million T cells dropped in a roughly linear way, and a significant reduction was already evident by age 40. The CMV infection status of donors was not known, potentially confounding age-related changes in expanded clonotypes.

Systemically healthy Caucasian individuals from Russia, around 39 in total and aged 6 to 90 years, were included as donors. About 10 milliliters of peripheral blood were drawn from each donor into EDTA-treated Vacutainer tubes. Ficoll-Paque density-gradient centrifugation was used to isolate PBMCs, with at least 6.5 million per sample. Trizol reagent was used to extract total RNA from the PBMCs, yielding at least 5.5 micrograms per sample. For every donor, flow cytometry on a PBMC aliquot measured the percentage of naive CD45RAhigh/CD27high T cells. The CDR3 covers 16 residues, taking in both the cysteine and the phenylalanine. The entry retains the CDR3 DNA only, 48 bases that are in frame from base 1. V loses 3 bases, J loses 5 bases, and the germline ends lie 17 bases apart. Worth noting for this clonotype: The antigen this receptor binds is unknown. No base quality information exists; no much larger clone differs at one position.

Library method: 5' RACE. The run used an Illumina HiSeq 2500. A second PCR of about 7 to 12 cycles was performed with a sample-barcoded 5' primer and a J-beta primer mix. A template-switch 5' adaptor carrying 12 random nucleotides introduced a unique molecular identifier onto each TCR beta cDNA molecule. At least 2.5 million CDR3-containing paired-end reads were obtained from each sample. First-strand cDNA was synthesized from all RNA with the Mint cDNA synthesis kit, primed by a TRBC-specific oligonucleotide. Following uracil-DNA glycosylase treatment, a first 18-cycle PCR with universal primers M1SS and BC2_uni_R was performed on all cDNA. Per the authors' processing: For normalization, 1 million high-quality reads, each with a distinct molecular identifier, were randomly selected from each sample. Reads sharing molecular identifiers were discarded rather than binned into consensus sequences. MiTCR, run with a Q25 quality threshold and the strictest error-elimination algorithm, handled CDR3 identification, clonotype clustering and error correction. A nonparametric unseen species model with Euler transformation was used to estimate lower-bound total TCR beta diversity. TCRdb passed the public sequencing reads through fastp at Q25 and MiXCR, retaining productive beta sequences. Each record represents a unique CDR3 protein, reported with the most common genes and DNA among its rows. TCRdb's processing, not the authors', yielded these V and J calls. This sample holds roughly 1,300,000 distinct CDR3 sequences; almost 60% were observed only once. The ten largest account for more than 6% of the sample.

Source material: blood. The source is a man aged 18 to 30 in good health. This chain joins TRBV12-3 or TRBV12-4 to TRBJ2-1, with TRBD1 tentatively as D gene (8 bases match). The DNA reads TGTGCCAGCAGTTTGCAACAGGGGGGGTACCACAATGAGCAGTTCTTC. Its translation reads: CASSLQQGGYHNEQFF.